A single sample gave rise to the 11 T cell receptor beta chains below, sequenced in a study of blood T cell repertoires in COVID-19. The protocol was immunoSEQ multiplex PCR, while the TCRdb copy is restricted to in-frame clones and leaves out a portion. This table has about 380,000 clones, roughly 90% appearing once. The sample was peripheral blood. All receptors come from a young man with active or convalescent COVID-19.

The V call is TRBV6-2 or TRBV6-3, the J call TRBJ2-3; 13 bases are a match to TRBD2. This CDR3 is 16 amino acids long. The V and J ends lost 6 bases and 1 base, in that order; junction bases with no gene match: 4. Germline CDR1 reads MNHEY; CDR2 reads SVGEGT. The CDR3 sequence: CASSPGLAGGTDTQYF. In DNA, the CDR3 is TGTGCCAGCAGCCCAGGACTAGCGGGGGGCACAGATACGCAGTATTTT.

V gene TRBV7-9 combines with J gene TRBJ1-2; D gene uncertain. Germline CDR1 SEHNR, CDR2 FQNEAQ (reference sequence). The CDR3 is made up of 13 amino acids. The V end was cut by 1 base, the J end by 7 bases, with 10 bases between. CDR3 region: CASSLDTAGGYTF. The CDR3 nucleotides read TGTGCCAGCAGCTTAGACACGGCGGGTGGCTACACCTTC. The whole variable domain, filled in from reference TRBV7-9 and TRBJ1-2, reads DTGVSQNPRHKITKRGQNVTFRCDPISEHNRLYWYRQTLGQGPEFLTYFQNEAQLEKSRLLSDRFSAERPKGSFSTLEIQRTEQGDSAMYLCASSLDTAGGYTFGSGTRLTVV.

The CDR3 loop reads CASSPSGTATYEQYF. The CDR3 DNA follows: TGTGCCAGCTCACCGTCAGGGACAGCTACCTACGAGCAGTACTTC. The J gene is TRBJ2-7, the V gene TRBV18; TRBD1 agrees at 7 bases. This CDR3 region has 15 residues. Germline assignment: CDR1 KGHSH and CDR2 LQKENI. V lost 3 bases and J lost 2; bases outside the gene matches: 7.

This chain uses TRBV19 with TRBJ2-5, with 8 nucleotides matching TRBD2. Germline loops: CDR1 LNHDA, CDR2 SQIVND (reference sequence). The length of the CDR3 is 16 residues. V trimming: 4 bases; J trimming: 5 bases; junction bases outside the gene matches: 12. The CDR3 DNA is TGTGCCAGTAGTAGGGTCCCGGGACTAGAGTTGGAGACCCAGTACTTC. Protein product: CASSRVPGLELETQYF.

This clone showed up just once. The V call is TRBV7-3, the J call TRBJ2-1; 12 bases match TRBD1. Germline V lookup: CDR1 SGHTA, CDR2 FQGTGA. This CDR3 is built from 18 residues. V shed 4 bases, J shed 1 base, and the junction held 8 bases outside the gene matches. The CDR3 region is CASSSYRDRGRSYNEQFF. As DNA, the CDR3 is TGTGCCAGCAGCTCATACCGGGACAGGGGGCGATCCTACAATGAGCAGTTCTTC.

V is TRBV5-4 and J is TRBJ2-5; TRBD2 matches at 12 bases. Germline lookup yields CDR1 SGHNT and CDR2 YYREEE (reference sequence). The CDR3 has 16 amino acids. The ends lost 3 bases at V and 3 bases at J; junction bases unmatched: 6. The CDR3 nucleotides are TGTGCCAGCAGCTCCGGACTAGCGGGGTCGAAAGAGACCCAGTACTTC. Its translation: CASSSGLAGSKETQYF.

This chain uses TRBV28 with TRBJ1-4, with a possible D match to TRBD1 (6 bases). The V end was cut by 5 bases, the J end by 4 bases, with 14 bases between. Germline V gives CDR1 MDHEN, CDR2 SYDVKM. The CDR3 totals 15 residues. CDR3 in DNA: TGTGCCAGCAGTCCCGACAGGACCCTTAATGAAAAACTGTTTTTT. The encoded protein is CASSPDRTLNEKLFF.

The chain employs TRBV6-1 and TRBJ1-1, with D tentatively TRBD1 (5 bases). The CDR3 extends over 16 amino acids. The germline CDR1 and CDR2 sequences are MNHNS and SASEGT. V was clipped by 3 bases and J by 7 bases, with 21 bases between them. This CDR3 reads CASSEELMTVVIEAFF. As DNA, the CDR3 is TGTGCCAGCAGTGAGGAACTTATGACAGTGGTTATTGAAGCTTTCTTT.

The V call is TRBV9, the J call TRBJ1-4; 9 bases line up with TRBD1. This CDR3 has 16 amino acids. The V and J ends lost 2 bases and 3 bases, in that order; junction bases with no gene match: 5. Germline loops: CDR1 SGDLS, CDR2 YYNGEE. CDR3 loop: CASSVLQGASNEKLFF. CDR3 in DNA: TGTGCCAGCAGCGTTCTACAGGGGGCGTCTAATGAAAAACTGTTTTTT.

The chain joins TRBV7-9 to TRBJ2-2, with 8 positions matching TRBD2. The V gene end was trimmed by 5 bases and the J gene end by 5 bases; junction bases not matched to a gene: 10. The CDR3 length is 16 residues. CDR1 and CDR2 from the germline V gene are SEHNR and FQNEAQ (reference sequence). CDR3 protein: CASSTWGAGVTGELFF. The CDR3, as DNA: TGTGCCAGCAGCACCTGGGGAGCGGGAGTGACCGGGGAGCTGTTTTTT.

The gene calls are TRBV28 and TRBJ1-2; no reliable D call. Trimming cost V 4 bases and J 8 bases, with 17 bases left between them. The length of the CDR3 is 14 residues. Per the germline V gene, CDR1 is MDHEN and CDR2 is SYDVKM. The chain's CDR3 is CASSSWGGGRGYTF. Written as DNA, the CDR3 is TGTGCCAGCAGTTCCTGGGGTGGTGGGAGAGGCTACACCTTC.